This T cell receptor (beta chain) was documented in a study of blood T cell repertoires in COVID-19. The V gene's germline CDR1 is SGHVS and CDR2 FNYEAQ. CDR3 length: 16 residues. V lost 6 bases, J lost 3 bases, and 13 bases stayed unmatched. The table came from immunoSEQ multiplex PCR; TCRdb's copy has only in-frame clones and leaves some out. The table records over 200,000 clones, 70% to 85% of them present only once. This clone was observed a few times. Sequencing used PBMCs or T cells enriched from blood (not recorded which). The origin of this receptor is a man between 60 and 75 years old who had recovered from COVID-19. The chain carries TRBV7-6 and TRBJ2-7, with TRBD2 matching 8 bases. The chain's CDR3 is CASSPWTSRGGYEQYF. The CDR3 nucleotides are TGTGCCAGCAGTCCCTGGACTAGCCGAGGGGGCTACGAGCAGTACTTC.